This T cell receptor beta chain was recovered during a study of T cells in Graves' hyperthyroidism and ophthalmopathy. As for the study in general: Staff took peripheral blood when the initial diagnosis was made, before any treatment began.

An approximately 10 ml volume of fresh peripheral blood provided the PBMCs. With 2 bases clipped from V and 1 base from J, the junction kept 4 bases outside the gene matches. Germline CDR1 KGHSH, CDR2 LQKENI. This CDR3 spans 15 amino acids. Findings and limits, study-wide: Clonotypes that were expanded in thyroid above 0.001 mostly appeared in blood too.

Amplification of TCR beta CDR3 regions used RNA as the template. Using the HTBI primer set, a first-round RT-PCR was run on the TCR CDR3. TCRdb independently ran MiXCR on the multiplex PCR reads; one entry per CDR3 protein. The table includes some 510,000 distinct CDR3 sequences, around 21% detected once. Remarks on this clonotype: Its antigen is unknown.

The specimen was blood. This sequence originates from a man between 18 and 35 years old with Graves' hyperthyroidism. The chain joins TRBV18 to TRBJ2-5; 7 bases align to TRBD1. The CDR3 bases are TGTGCCAGCTCACCAAGAAACAGGGGCCAAGAGACCCAGTACTTC. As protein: CASSPRNRGQETQYF.